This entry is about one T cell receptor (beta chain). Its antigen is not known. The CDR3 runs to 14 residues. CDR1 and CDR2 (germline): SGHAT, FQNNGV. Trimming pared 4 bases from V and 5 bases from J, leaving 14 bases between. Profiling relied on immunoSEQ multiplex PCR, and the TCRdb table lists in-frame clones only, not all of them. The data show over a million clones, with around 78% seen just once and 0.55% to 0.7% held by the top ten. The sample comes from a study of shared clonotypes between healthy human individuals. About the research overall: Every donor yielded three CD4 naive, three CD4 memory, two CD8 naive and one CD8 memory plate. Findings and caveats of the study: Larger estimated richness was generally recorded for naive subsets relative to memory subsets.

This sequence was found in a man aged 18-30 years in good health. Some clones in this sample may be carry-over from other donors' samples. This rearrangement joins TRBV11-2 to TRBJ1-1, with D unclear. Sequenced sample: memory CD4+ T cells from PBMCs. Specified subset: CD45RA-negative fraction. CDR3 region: CASSSRGSGTEAFF. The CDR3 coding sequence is TGTGCCAGCAGCTCCCGAGGTTCGGGGACTGAAGCTTTCTTT.